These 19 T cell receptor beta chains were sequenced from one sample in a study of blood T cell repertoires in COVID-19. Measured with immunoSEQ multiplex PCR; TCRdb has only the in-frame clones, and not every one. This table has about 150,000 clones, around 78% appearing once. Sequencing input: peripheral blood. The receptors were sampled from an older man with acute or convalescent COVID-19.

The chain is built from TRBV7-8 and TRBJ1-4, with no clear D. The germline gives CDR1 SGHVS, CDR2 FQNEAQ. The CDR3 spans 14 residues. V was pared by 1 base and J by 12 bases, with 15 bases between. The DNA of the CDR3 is TGTGCCAGCAGCTTAGTCACAAATGTTGAGGAACTGTTTTTT. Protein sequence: CASSLVTNVEELFF.

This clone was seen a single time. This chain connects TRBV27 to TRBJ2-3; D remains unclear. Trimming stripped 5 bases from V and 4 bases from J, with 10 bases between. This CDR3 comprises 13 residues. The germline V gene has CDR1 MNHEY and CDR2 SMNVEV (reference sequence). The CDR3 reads CASSVISPDTQYF. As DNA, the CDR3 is TGTGCCAGCAGTGTTATCTCCCCAGATACGCAGTATTTT.

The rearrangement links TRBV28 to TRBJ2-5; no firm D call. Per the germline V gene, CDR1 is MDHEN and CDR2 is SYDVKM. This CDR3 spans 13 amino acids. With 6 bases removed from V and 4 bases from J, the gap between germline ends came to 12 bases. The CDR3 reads CASRTQPGETQYF. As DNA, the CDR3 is TGTGCCAGCAGAACCCAGCCGGGAGAGACCCAGTACTTC.

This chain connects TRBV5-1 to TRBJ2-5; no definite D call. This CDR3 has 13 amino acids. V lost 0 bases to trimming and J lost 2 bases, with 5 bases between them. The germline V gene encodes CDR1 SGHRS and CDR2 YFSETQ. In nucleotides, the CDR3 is TGCGCCAGCAGCTTGGGGCAGCAAGAGACCCAGTACTTC. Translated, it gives CASSLGQQETQYF.

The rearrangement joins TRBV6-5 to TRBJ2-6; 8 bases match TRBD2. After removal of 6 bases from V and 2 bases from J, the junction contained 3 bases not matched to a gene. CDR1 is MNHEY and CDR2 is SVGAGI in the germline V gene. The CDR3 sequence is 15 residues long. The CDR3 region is CASSPGGTGANVLTF. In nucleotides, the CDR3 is TGTGCCAGCAGCCCGGGGGGGACTGGGGCCAACGTCCTGACTTTC.

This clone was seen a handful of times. The CDR3 nucleotides are TGTGCCAGCAGCTTAGCAGGGACAGGTTCAGTGAACACCTTC. Residues: CASSLAGTGSVNTF. The rearrangement uses TRBV7-8 and TRBJ1-2; 8 nucleotides align to TRBD1. Germline CDR1 and CDR2: SGHVS and FQNEAQ. The junction had 9 bases not matched to a gene; V was cut back by 0 bases and J by 12 bases. The CDR3 sequence is 14 residues long.

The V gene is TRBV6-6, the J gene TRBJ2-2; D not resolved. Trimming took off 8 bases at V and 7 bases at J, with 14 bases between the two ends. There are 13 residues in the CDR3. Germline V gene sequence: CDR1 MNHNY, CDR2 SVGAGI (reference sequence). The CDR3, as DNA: TGTGCCAGCGCCGACTCGGGTAACGGGGAGCTGTTTTTT. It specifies CASADSGNGELFF.

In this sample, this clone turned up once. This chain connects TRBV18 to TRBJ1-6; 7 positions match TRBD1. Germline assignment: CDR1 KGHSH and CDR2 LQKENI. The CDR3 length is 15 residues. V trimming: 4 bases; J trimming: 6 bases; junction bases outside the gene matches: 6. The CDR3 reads CASSQGAGSNSPLHF. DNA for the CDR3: TGTGCCAGCTCACAGGGGGCAGGGAGTAATTCACCCCTCCACTTT.

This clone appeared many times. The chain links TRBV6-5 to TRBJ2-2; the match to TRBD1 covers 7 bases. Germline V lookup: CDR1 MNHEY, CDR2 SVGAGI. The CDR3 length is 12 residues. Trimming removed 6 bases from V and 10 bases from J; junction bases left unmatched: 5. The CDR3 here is CASSSTGVELFF. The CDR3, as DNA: TGTGCCAGCAGCTCCACAGGGGTGGAGCTGTTTTTT.

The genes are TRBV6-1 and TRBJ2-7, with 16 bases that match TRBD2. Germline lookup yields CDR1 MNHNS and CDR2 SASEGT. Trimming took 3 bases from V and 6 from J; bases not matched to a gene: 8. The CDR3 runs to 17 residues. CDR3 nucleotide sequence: TGTGCCAGCAGTGAGGGACTAGCGGGGGGGCCAAACCCCGAGCAGTACTTC. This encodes CASSEGLAGGPNPEQYF.

Written as DNA, the CDR3 is TGTGCCAGCAGCCGAGGTATGGCGACCCAAGGGCAGTTCTTC. As protein: CASSRGMATQGQFF. V usage is TRBV6-5 and J usage is TRBJ2-1; D is ambiguous. Trimming stripped 6 bases from V and 12 bases from J, with 21 bases between. The CDR3 is 14 residues long. Germline V lookup: CDR1 MNHEY, CDR2 SVGAGI.

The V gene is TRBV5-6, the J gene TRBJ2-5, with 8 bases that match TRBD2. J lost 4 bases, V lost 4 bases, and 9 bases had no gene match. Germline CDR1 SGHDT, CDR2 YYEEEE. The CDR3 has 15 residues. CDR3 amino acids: CASSVTGGPGETQYF. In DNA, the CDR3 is TGTGCCAGCAGCGTTACGGGGGGGCCGGGAGAGACCCAGTACTTC. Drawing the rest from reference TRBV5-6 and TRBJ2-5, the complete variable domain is DAGVTQSPTHLIKTRGQQVTLRCSPKSGHDTVSWYQQALGQGPQFIFQYYEEEERQRGNFPDRFSGHQFPNYSSELNVNALLLGDSALYLCASSVTGGPGETQYFGPGTRLLVL.

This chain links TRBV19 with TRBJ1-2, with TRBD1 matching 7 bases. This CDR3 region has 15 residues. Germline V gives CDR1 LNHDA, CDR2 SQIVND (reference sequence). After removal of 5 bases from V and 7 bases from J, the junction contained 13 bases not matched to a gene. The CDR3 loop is CASSLGTADSPGYTF. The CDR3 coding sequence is TGTGCCAGTAGTTTAGGGACAGCTGACTCACCTGGCTACACCTTC.

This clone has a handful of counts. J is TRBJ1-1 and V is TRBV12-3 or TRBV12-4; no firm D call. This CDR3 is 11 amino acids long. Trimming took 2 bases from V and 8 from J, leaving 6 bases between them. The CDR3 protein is CASSLREEAFF. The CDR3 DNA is TGTGCCAGCAGTTTACGGGAAGAAGCTTTCTTT.

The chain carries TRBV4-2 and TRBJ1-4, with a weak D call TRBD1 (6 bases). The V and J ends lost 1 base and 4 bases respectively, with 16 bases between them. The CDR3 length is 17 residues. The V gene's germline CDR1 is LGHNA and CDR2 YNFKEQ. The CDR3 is CASSQGAGGAGNEKLFF. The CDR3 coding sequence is TGTGCCAGCAGCCAAGGGGCGGGGGGCGCGGGTAATGAAAAACTGTTTTTT.

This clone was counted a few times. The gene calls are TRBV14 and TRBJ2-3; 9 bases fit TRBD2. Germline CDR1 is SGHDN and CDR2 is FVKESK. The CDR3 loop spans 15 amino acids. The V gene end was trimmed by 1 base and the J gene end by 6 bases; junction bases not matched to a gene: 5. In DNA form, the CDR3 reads TGTGCCAGCAGCCAAGCCGGCGGGGGGGCTGATACGCAGTATTTT. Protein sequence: CASSQAGGGADTQYF.

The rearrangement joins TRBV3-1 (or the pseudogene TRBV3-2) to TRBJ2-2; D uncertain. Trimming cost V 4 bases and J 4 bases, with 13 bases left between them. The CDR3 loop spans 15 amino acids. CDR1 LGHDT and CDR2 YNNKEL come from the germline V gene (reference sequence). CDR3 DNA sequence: TGTGCCAGCAGCCTATTCCCCACCGGCACCGGGGAGCTGTTTTTT. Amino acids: CASSLFPTGTGELFF.

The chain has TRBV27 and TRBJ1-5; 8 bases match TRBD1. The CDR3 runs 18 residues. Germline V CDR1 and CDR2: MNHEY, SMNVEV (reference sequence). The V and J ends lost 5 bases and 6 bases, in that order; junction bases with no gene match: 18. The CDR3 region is CASSPTGPGQAAGQPQHF. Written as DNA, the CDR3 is TGTGCCAGCAGTCCGACAGGCCCGGGACAGGCTGCGGGTCAGCCCCAGCATTTT.

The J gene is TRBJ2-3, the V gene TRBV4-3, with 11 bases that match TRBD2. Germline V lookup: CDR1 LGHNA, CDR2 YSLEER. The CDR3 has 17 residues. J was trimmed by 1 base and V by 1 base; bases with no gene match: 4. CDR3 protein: CASSQGVGLAGTDTQYF. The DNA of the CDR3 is TGCGCCAGCAGCCAAGGGGTGGGACTAGCGGGCACAGATACGCAGTATTTT.